The source of this T cell receptor (beta chain) is a study of CD8+ T cells in alopecia areata. Alopecia areata patients had lesional scalp punch biopsies and peripheral blood taken from them. The sample holds one count of this clone. The antigen is undetermined. General study findings and limits: Sequence data from scalp samples additionally include resident alphabeta T cells of normal skin. Normal scalp had lower clonality than lesional scalp, with alopecia totalis/universalis lesions showing this most strongly.

Following extraction, RNA underwent reverse transcription to cDNA, which served as the sequencing template. TCRdb keeps only in-frame clones here, not all; method: immunoSEQ multiplex PCR. In the table there are about 180,000 clones, roughly 59% of which are singletons. The sample here was CD4+ T cells sorted from blood, taken at week 0. The TCR was taken from a human donor with alopecia areata.

This CDR3 is CASSLTSVGEQFF. The CDR3 coding sequence is TGTGCCAGCAGCCTAACTAGCGTCGGGGAGCAGTTCTTC. V usage is TRBV7-2 and J usage is TRBJ2-1; 7 bases line up with TRBD2. This CDR3 is built from 13 residues. J lost 10 bases, V lost 5 bases, and 8 bases had no gene match. Germline V gene lookup returns CDR1 SGHTA and CDR2 FQGNSA.